The T cell receptor beta chain described here comes from a study of T cell repertoires in cytomegalovirus infection. CDR3 size: 15 residues. Trimming stripped 6 bases from V and 0 bases from J, with 12 bases between. The germline CDR1 and CDR2 sequences are MNHNS and SASEGT. TCRdb recomputed calls from the reads with MiXCR, one row per CDR3 protein. The sample lists more than 650,000 distinct CDR3 sequences; approximately 40% were seen once. This clonotype originated in a human donor in good health (CMV status not recorded). Some clones in this sample may be carry-over from other donors' samples. The rearrangement joins TRBV6-1 to TRBJ1-5, with D perhaps TRBD1 (6 bases). The sample comprised PBMCs. The CDR3, as DNA: TGTGCCAGCAGGAAACAGGGAAATAGCAATCAGCCCCAGCATTTT. Residues: CASRKQGNSNQPQHF.